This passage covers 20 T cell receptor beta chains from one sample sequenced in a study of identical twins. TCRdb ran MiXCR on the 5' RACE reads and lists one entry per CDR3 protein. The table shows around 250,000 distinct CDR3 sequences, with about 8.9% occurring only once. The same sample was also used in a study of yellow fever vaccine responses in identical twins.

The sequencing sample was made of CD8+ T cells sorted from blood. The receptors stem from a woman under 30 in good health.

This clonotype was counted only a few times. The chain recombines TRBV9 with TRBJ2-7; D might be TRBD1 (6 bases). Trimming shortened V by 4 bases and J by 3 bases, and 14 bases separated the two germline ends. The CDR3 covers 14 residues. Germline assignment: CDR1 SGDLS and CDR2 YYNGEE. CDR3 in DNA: TGTGCCAGCAGCACCCGGACAGATTACTACGAGCAGTACTTC. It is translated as CASSTRTDYYEQYF.

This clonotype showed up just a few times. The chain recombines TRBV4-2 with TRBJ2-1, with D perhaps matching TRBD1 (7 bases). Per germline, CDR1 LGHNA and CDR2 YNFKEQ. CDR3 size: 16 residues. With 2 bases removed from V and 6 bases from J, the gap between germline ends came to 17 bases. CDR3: CASSQLFAGGTNEQFF. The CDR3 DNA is TGTGCCAGCAGCCAATTATTTGCAGGGGGGACCAATGAGCAGTTCTTC.

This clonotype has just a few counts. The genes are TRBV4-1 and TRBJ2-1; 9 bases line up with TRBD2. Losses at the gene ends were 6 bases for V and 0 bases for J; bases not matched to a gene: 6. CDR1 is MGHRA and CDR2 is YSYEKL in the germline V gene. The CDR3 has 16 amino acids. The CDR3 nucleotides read TGCGCCAGCAGACCGGCGGGGGGGAGCTCCTACAATGAGCAGTTCTTC. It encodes CASRPAGGSSYNEQFF.

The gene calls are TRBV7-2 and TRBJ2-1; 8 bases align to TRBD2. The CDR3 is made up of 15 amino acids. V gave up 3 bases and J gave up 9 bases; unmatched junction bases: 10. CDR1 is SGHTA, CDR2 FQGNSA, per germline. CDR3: CASSFLLAAWGEQFF. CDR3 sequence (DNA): TGTGCCAGCAGCTTCTTACTAGCGGCATGGGGTGAGCAGTTCTTC.

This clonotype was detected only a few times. In DNA form, the CDR3 reads TGTGCCAGCAGTTACTCGGGTCGGGGGGGGTACAATGAGCAGTTCTTC. This sequence encodes CASSYSGRGGYNEQFF. The chain links TRBV6-5 to TRBJ2-1; TRBD2 matches at 8 bases. The V segment lost 0 bases and the J segment 4 bases; nucleotides outside the gene matches: 5. There are 16 residues in the CDR3. Per the germline V gene, CDR1 is MNHEY and CDR2 is SVGAGI.

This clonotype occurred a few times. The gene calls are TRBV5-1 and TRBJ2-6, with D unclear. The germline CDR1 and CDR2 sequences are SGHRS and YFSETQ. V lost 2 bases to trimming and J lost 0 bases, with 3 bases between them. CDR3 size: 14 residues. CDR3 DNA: TGCGCCAGCAGCTTAATCTCTGGGGCCAACGTCCTGACTTTC. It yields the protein CASSLISGANVLTF.

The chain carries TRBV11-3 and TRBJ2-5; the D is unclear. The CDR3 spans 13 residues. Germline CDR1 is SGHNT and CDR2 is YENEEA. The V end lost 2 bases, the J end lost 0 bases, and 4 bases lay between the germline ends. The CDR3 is CASSLNYQETQYF. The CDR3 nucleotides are TGTGCCAGCAGCTTAAATTACCAAGAGACCCAGTACTTC.

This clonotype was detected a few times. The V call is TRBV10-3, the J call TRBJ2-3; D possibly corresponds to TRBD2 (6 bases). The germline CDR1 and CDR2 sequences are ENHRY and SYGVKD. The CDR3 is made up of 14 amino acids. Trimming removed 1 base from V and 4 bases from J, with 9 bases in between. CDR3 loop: CAISELGEADTQYF. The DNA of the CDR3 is TGTGCCATCAGTGAGTTAGGGGAGGCAGATACGCAGTATTTT.

The CDR3 protein is CSARSGRDYEQYF. The DNA for the CDR3 is TGCAGTGCTAGGTCCGGGAGGGACTACGAGCAGTACTTC. This chain uses TRBV20-1 with TRBJ2-7; TRBD2 matches 8 bases. The CDR3 is made up of 13 amino acids. Germline CDR1 reads DFQATT; CDR2 reads SNEGSKA (reference sequence). Trimming at V came to 3 bases and at J to 3 bases, leaving 4 bases not matched to a gene.

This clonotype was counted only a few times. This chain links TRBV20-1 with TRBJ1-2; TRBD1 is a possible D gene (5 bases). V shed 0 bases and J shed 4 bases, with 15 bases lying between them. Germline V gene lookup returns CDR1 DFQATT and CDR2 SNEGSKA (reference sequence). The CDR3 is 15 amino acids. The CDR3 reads CSARDLVGALYGYTF. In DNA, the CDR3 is TGCAGTGCTAGAGATCTGGTAGGGGCCCTCTATGGCTACACCTTC.

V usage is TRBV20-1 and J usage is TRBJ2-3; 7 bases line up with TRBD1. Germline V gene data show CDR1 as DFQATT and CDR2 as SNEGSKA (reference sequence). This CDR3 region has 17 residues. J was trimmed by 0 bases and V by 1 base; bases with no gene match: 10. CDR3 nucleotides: TGCAGTGCTAGAGGGATTGACAGGGTTGATAGCACAGATACGCAGTATTTT. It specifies CSARGIDRVDSTDTQYF.

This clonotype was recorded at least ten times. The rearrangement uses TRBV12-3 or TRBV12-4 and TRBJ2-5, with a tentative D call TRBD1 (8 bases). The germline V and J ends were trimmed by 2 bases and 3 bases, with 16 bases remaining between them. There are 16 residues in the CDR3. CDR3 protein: CASSLPHRGGEETQYF. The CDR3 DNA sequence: TGTGCCAGCAGTTTACCCCACAGGGGGGGGGAAGAGACCCAGTACTTC.

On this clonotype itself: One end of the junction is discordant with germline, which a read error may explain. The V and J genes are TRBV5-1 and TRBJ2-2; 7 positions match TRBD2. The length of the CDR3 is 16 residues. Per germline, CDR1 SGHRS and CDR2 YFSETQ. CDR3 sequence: CASSLTGGLNTGELVF. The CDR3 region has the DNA TGCGCCAGCAGCTTAACGGGGGGATTGAACACCGGGGAGCTGGTTTTT.

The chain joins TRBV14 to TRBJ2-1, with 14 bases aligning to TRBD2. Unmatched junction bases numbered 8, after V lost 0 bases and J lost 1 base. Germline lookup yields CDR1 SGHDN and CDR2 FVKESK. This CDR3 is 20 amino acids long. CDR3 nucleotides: TGTGCCAGCAGCCAAGAATTCGGGACTAGCGGGAGCTGGTCCTACAATGAGCAGTTCTTC. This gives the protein CASSQEFGTSGSWSYNEQFF.

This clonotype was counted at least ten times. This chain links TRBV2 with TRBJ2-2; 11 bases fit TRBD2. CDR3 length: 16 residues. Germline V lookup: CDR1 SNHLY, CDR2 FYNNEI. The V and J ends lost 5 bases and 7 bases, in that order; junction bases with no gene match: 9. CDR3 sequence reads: CASSTPTSGNGGELFF. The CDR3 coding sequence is TGTGCCAGCAGTACGCCGACTAGCGGGAACGGCGGGGAGCTGTTTTTT. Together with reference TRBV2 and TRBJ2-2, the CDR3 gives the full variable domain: EPEVTQTPSHQVTQMGQEVILRCVPISNHLYFYWYRQILGQKVEFLVSFYNNEISEKSEIFDDQFSVERPDGSNFTLKIRSTKLEDSAMYFCASSTPTSGNGGELFFGEGSRLTVL.

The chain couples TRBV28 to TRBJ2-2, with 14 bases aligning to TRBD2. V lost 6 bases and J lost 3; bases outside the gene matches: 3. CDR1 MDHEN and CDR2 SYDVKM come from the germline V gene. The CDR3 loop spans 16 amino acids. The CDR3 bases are TGTGCCAGCAGGACGGGACTAGCGGGAGACACCGGGGAGCTGTTTTTT. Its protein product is CASRTGLAGDTGELFF. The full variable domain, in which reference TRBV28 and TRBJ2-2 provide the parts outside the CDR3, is DVKVTQSSRYLVKRTGEKVFLECVQDMDHENMFWYRQDPGLGLRLIYFSYDVKMKEKGDIPEGYSVSREKKERFSLILESASTNQTSMYLCASRTGLAGDTGELFFGEGSRLTVL.

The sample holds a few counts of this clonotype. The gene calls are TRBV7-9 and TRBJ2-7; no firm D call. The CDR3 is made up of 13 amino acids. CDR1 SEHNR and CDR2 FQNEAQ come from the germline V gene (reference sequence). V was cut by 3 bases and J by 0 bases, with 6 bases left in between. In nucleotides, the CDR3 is TGTGCCAGCAGCTTGATAGCCTCCTACGAGCAGTACTTC. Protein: CASSLIASYEQYF.

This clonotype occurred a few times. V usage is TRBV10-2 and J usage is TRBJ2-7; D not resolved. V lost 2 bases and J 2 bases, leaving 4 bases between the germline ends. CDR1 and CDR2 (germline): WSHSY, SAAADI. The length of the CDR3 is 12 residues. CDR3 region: CASSERAYEQYF. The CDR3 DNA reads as TGCGCCAGCAGTGAGCGGGCCTACGAGCAGTACTTC.

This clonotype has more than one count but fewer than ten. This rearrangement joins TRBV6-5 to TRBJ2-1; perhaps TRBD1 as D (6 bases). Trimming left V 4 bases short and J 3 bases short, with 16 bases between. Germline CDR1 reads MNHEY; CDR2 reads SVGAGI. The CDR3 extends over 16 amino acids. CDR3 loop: CASSSFPGHLYNEQFF. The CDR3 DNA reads TGTGCCAGCAGTTCCTTTCCGGGACACCTCTACAATGAGCAGTTCTTC.

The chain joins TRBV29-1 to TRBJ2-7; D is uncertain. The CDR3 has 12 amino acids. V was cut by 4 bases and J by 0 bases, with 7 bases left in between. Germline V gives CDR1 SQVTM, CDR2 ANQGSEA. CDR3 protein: CSVVWLSYEQYF. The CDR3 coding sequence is TGCAGCGTTGTTTGGCTCTCCTACGAGCAGTACTTC.